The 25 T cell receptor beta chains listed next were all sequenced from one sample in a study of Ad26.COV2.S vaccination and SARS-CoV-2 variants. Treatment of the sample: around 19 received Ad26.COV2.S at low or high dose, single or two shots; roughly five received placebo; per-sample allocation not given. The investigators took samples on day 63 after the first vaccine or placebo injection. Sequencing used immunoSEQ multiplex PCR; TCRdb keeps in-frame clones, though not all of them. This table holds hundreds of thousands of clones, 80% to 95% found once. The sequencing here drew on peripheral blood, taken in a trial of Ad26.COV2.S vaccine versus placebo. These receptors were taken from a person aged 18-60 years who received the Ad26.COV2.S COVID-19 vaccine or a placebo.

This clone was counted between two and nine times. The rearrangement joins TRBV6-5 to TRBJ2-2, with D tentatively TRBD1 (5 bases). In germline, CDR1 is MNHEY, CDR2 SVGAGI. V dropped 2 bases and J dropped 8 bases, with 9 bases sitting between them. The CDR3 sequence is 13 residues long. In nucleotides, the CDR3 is TGTGCCAGCAGTTACAGCCCAGGGGGGGAGCTGTTTTTT. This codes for CASSYSPGGELFF.

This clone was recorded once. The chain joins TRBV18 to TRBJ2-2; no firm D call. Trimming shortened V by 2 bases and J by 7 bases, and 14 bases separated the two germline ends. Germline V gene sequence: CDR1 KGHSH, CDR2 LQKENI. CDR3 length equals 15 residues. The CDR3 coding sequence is TGTGCCAGCTCACCAATAGGGCAGGAAAGCGGGGAGCTGTTTTTT. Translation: CASSPIGQESGELFF.

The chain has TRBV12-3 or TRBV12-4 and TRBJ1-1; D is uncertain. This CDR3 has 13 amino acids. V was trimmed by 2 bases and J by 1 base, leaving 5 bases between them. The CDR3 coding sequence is TGTGCCAGCAGTTTATGGGAGAACACTGAAGCTTTCTTT. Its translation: CASSLWENTEAFF.

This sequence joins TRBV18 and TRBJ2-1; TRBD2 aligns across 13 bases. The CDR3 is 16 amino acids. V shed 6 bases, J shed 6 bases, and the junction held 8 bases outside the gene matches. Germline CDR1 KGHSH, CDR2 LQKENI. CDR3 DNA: TGTGCCAGCTCCCCCCTACTAGCGGGAGGGGGCAATGAGCAGTTCTTC. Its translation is CASSPLLAGGGNEQFF.

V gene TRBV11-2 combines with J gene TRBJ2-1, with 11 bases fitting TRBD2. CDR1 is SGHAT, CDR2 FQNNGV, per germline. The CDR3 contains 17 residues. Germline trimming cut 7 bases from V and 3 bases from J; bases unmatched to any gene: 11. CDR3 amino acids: CASIGTSGVRDYNEQFF. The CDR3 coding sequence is TGTGCCAGCATCGGGACTAGCGGAGTCCGCGACTACAATGAGCAGTTCTTC. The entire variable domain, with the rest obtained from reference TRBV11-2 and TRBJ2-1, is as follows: EAGVAQSPRYKIIEKRQSVAFWCNPISGHATLYWYQQILGQGPKLLIQFQNNGVVDDSQLPKDRFSAERLKGVDSTLKIQPAKLEDSAVYLCASIGTSGVRDYNEQFFGPGTRLTVL.

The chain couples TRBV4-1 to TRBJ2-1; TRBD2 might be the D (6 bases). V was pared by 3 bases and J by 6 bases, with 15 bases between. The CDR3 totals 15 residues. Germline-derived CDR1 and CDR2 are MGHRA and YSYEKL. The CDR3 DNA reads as TGCGCCAGCAGCCATCTTAGCGGTCCCGGCAATGAGCAGTTCTTC. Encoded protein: CASSHLSGPGNEQFF.

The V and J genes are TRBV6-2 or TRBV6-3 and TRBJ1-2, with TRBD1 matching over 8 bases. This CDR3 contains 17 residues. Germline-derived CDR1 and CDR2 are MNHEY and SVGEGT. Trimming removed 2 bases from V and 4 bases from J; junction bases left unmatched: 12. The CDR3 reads CASSYPGQEPLRYGYTF. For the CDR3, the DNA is TGTGCCAGCAGTTACCCGGGACAGGAACCTCTACGCTATGGCTACACCTTC.

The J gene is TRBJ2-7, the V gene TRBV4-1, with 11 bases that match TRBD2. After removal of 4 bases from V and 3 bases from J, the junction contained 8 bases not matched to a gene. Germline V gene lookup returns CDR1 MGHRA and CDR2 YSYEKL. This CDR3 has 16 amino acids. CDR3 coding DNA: TGCGCCAGCAGCCGCCTGGGACTAGCGGCCGGCTACGAGCAGTACTTC. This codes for CASSRLGLAAGYEQYF.

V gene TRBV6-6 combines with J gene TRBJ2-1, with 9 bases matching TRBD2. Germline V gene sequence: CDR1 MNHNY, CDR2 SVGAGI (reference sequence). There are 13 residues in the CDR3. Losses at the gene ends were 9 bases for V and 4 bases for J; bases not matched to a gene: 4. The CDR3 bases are TGTGCCAGTCTTAGCGGGAGTTACAATGAGCAGTTCTTC. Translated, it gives CASLSGSYNEQFF.

CDR3 region: CARTCDRTYEQYF. CDR3 nucleotide sequence: TGTGCCAGGACTTGTGACAGGACCTACGAGCAGTACTTC. The V call is TRBV27, the J call TRBJ2-7, with D possibly being TRBD1 (6 bases). V was trimmed by 9 bases and J by 2 bases, leaving 14 bases between them. The CDR3 is 13 residues long. Germline CDR1 and CDR2: MNHEY and SMNVEV (reference sequence).

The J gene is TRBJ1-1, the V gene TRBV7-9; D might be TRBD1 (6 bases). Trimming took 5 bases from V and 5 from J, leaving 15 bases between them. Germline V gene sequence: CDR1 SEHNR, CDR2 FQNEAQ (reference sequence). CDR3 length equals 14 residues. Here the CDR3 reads CASSPQGIETEAFF. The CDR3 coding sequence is TGTGCCAGCAGCCCTCAGGGGATAGAGACTGAAGCTTTCTTT. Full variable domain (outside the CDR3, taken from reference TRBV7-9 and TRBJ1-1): DTGVSQNPRHKITKRGQNVTFRCDPISEHNRLYWYRQTLGQGPEFLTYFQNEAQLEKSRLLSDRFSAERPKGSFSTLEIQRTEQGDSAMYLCASSPQGIETEAFFGQGTRLTVV.

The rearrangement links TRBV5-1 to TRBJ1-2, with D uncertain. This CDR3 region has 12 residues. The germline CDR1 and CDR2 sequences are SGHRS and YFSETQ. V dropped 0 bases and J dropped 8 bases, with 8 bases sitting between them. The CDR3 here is CASSLAMEGYTF. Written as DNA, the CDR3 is TGCGCCAGCAGCTTGGCGATGGAGGGCTACACCTTC.

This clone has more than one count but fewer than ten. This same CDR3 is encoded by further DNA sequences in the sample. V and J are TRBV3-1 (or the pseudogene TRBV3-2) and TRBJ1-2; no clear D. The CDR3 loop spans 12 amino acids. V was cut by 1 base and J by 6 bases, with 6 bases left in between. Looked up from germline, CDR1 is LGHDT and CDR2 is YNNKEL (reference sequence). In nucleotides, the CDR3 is TGTGCCAGCAGCCAAGTTGGGGATGGCTACACCTTC. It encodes CASSQVGDGYTF.

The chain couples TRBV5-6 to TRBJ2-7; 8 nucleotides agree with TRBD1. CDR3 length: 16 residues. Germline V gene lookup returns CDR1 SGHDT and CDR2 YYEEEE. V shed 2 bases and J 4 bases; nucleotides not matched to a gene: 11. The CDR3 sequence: CASSLPRTGKIYEQYF. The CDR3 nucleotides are TGTGCCAGCAGCTTACCGAGGACAGGGAAAATTTACGAGCAGTACTTC.

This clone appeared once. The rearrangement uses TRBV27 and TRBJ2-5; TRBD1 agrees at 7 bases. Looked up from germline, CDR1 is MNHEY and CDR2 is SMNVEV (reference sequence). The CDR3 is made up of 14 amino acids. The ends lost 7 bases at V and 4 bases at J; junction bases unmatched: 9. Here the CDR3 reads CASKGQERGETQYF. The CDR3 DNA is TGTGCCAGCAAAGGACAGGAGAGGGGAGAGACCCAGTACTTC.

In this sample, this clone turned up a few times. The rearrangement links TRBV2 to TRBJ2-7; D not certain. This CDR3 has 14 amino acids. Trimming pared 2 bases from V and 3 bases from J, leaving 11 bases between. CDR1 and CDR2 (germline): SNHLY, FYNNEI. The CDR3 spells CASSETPSSYEQYF. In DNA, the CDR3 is TGTGCCAGCAGTGAAACCCCATCTAGCTACGAGCAGTACTTC.

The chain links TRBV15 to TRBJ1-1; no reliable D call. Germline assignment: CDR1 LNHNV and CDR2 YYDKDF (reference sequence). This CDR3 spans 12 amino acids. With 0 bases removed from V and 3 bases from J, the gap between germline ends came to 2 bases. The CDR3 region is CATSRDHTEAFF. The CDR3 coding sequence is TGTGCCACCAGCAGAGATCACACTGAAGCTTTCTTT.

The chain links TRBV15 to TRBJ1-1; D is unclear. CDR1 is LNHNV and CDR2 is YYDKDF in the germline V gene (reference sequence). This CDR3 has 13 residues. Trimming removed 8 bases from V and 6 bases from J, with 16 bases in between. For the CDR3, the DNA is TGTGCCACCTCTCCGGAGCGCCCCGCTGAAGCTTTCTTT. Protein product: CATSPERPAEAFF.

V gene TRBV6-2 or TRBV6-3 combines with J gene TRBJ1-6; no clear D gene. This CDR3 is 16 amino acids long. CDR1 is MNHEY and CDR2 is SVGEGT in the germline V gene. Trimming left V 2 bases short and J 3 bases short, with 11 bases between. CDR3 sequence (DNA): TGTGCCAGCAGTTACCAAGGCCAGCTCTATAATTCACCCCTCCACTTT. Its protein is CASSYQGQLYNSPLHF.

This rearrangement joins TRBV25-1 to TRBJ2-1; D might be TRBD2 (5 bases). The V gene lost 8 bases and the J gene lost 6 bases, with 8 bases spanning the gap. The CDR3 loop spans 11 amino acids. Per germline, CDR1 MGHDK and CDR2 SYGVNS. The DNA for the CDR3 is TGTGCCAGCCGGGATCTCAATGAGCAGTTCTTC. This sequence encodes CASRDLNEQFF.

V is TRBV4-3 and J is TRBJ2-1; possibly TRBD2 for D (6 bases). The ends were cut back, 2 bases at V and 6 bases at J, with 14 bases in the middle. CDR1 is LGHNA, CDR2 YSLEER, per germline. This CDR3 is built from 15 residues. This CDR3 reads CASSQFGTLTNEQFF. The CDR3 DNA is TGCGCCAGCAGCCAATTCGGGACTCTAACCAATGAGCAGTTCTTC.

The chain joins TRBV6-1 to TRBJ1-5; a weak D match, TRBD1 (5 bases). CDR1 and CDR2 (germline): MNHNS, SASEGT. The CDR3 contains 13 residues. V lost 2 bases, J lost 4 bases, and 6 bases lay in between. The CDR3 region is CASSERGNQPQHF. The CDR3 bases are TGTGCCAGCAGTGAACGGGGGAATCAGCCCCAGCATTTT.

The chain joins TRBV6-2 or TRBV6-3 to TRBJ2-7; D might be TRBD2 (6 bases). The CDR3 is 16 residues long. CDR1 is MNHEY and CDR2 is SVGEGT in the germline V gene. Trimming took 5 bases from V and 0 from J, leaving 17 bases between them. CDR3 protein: CASSDLGTLSSYEQYF. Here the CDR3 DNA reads TGTGCCAGCAGTGACCTTGGGACTTTGAGCTCCTACGAGCAGTACTTC.

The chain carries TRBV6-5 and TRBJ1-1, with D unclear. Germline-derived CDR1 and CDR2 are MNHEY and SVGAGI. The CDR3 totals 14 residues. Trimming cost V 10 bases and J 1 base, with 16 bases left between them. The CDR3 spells CATVLGSGNTEAFF. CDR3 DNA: TGTGCCACCGTGCTTGGCTCGGGGAACACTGAAGCTTTCTTT.

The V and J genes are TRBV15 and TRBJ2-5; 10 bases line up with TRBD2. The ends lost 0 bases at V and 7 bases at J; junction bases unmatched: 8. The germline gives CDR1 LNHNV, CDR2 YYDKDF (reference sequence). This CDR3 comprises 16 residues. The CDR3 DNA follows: TGTGCCACCAGCAGAGATCTAGCGGGAGTTTTGGGGACCCAGTACTTC. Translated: CATSRDLAGVLGTQYF.